The rows below give T cell receptor beta chains drawn from one sample of a study of T cell repertoires in cytomegalovirus infection. TCRdb redid the calling of the reads with MiXCR, one entry per CDR3 protein. The profile shows 150,000 to 200,000 distinct CDR3 sequences, roughly a sixth of them singletons. Material for sequencing was CD8+ T cells from PBMCs. The receptor source for this set is a human donor in good health (CMV status not recorded). Some clones in this sample may be carry-over from other donors' samples. CDR3s include the opening cysteine and the closing phenylalanine or tryptophan. D genes are given only for firm matches. Clone size, where shown, is once, few, many, or a class for clones that have expanded.

abundance,j_gene,d_gene,len,v_gene,CDR3nt,CDR3aa
-,TRBJ2-7,-,11,TRBV28,TGTGCCAGCAGTCCCGCCACCGAGCAGTACTTC,CASSPATEQYF
few,TRBJ2-2,-,15,TRBV3-1,TGTGCCAGCAGCCAGAACCGGGGCCTCACCGGGGAGCTGTTTTTT,CASSQNRGLTGELFF
few,TRBJ2-5,-,15,TRBV12-3/TRBV12-4,TGTGCCAGCAGTTGGGGGAAGCGTAGCCAAGAGACCCAGTACTTC,CASSWGKRSQETQYF
many,TRBJ1-1,-,14,TRBV7-2,TGTGCCAGCAGCTTGGCCTCAGGGTACACTGAAGCTTTCTTT,CASSLASGYTEAFF
-,TRBJ2-1,-,17,TRBV6-2/TRBV6-3,TGTGCCAGCAGTTACCCCGACCCACGGACAAGATACAATGAGCAGTTCTTC,CASSYPDPRTRYNEQFF
few,TRBJ2-1,-,13,TRBV29-1,TGCAGCGTCTTCTCAATATCGTACAATGAGCAGTTCTTC,CSVFSISYNEQFF
many,TRBJ1-1,-,15,TRBV7-8,TGTGCCAGCAGCTTAGCTTACGGGTCGAACACTGAAGCTTTCTTT,CASSLAYGSNTEAFF
-,TRBJ1-2,-,15,TRBV6-2/TRBV6-3,TGTGCCAGCAGCCCTTCGCCAGGGCTCTTCTATGGCTACACCTTC,CASSPSPGLFYGYTF
few,TRBJ2-7,-,13,TRBV3-1,TGTGCCAGCAGCCAAGAACCAGCGGACGAGCAGTACTTC,CASSQEPADEQYF
-,TRBJ2-1,-,16,TRBV7-9,TGTGCCAGCAGCTCCCTCCGGGACTCTTGGGGGAATGAGCAGTTCTTC,CASSSLRDSWGNEQFF
-,TRBJ1-2,-,18,TRBV4-3,TGCGCCAGCAGCCAAGATGGGGTCGGAGGGGTTGGTGGTTATGGCTACACCTTC,CASSQDGVGGVGGYGYTF
-,TRBJ2-5,TRBD2,14,TRBV28,TGTGCCAGCAGGAGGGGACTAGTTGAGGAGACCCAGTACTTC,CASRRGLVEETQYF
few,TRBJ1-1,-,14,TRBV7-9,TGTGCCAGCCCCTCTTCGGGACACAAAGTTGAAGCTTTCTTT,CASPSSGHKVEAFF
few,TRBJ1-1,-,13,TRBV7-9,TGTGCCAGCAGCCCTCTGGGGGCCACTGAAGCTTTCTTT,CASSPLGATEAFF
-,TRBJ1-5,TRBD1,16,TRBV30,TGTGCCTGGAGTGTACGGGACAGATATAGCAATCAGCCCCAGCATTTT,CAWSVRDRYSNQPQHF
-,TRBJ1-2,TRBD1,15,TRBV2,TGTGCCAGCAGCCTTACCCTCGGGGACAGGGTTGGCTACACCTTC,CASSLTLGDRVGYTF
few,TRBJ2-7,-,13,TRBV11-2,TGTGCCAGCAGCTTATTCAGGGACACCGAGCAGTACTTC,CASSLFRDTEQYF
few,TRBJ2-3,-,14,TRBV28,TGTGCCAGCACCCTAAGGGGGGGCCTGGATACGCAGTATTTT,CASTLRGGLDTQYF
-,TRBJ2-3,TRBD2,15,TRBV7-2,TGTGCCAGCAGATCCGGGCTAGCGGGCACAGATACGCAGTATTTT,CASRSGLAGTDTQYF
few,TRBJ2-7,-,13,TRBV2,TGTGCCAGCAGTGAGAATCACGGGAACGAGCAGTACTTC,CASSENHGNEQYF
-,TRBJ2-3,TRBD1,17,TRBV6-2/TRBV6-3,TGTGCCAGCAGTTACGGATCCGGGACAGGGTACGCAGATACGCAGTATTTT,CASSYGSGTGYADTQYF
-,TRBJ2-7,-,11,TRBV20-1,TGCAGTGTAACGCAGGGACACGAGCAGTACTTC,CSVTQGHEQYF
-,TRBJ2-1,-,15,TRBV25-1,TGTGCCAGCAGTGGGGGGGAGAGCTCCTACAATGAGCAGTTCTTC,CASSGGESSYNEQFF
few,TRBJ1-1,-,15,TRBV4-1,TGCGCCAGCAGCCAAGACCAGGACGGGAACACTGAAGCTTTCTTT,CASSQDQDGNTEAFF
few,TRBJ2-7,-,14,TRBV6-2/TRBV6-3,TGTGCCAGCAGTTCGACAGGACCCCTTAACGAGCAGTACTTC,CASSSTGPLNEQYF
-,TRBJ1-3,-,17,TRBV14,TGTGCCAGCAGCCAAGTGGGGGGACGGGTGCGTGGAAACACCATATATTTT,CASSQVGGRVRGNTIYF
-,TRBJ2-3,-,16,TRBV7-8,TGTGCCAGCAGCTTAGGAGGACGGTTACAAACAGATACGCAGTATTTT,CASSLGGRLQTDTQYF
few,TRBJ2-2,-,13,TRBV6-5,TGTGCCAGCAGTTATGCGGACACCGGGGAGCTGTTTTTT,CASSYADTGELFF
few,TRBJ2-1,-,13,TRBV10-2,TGCGCCAGCACTCAAAGGCTTAACAATGAGCAGTTCTTC,CASTQRLNNEQFF
few,TRBJ2-7,-,15,TRBV12-3/TRBV12-4,TGTGCCAGCAGTTATCGGAGGGGCAGAGATTGGGAGCAGTACTTC,CASSYRRGRDWEQYF
-,TRBJ1-2,-,16,TRBV7-2,TGTGCCAGCAGCTTAGGGTTCAGGGGCCCCGGGCGTGGCTACACCTTC,CASSLGFRGPGRGYTF
-,TRBJ2-7,TRBD1,13,TRBV20-1,TGCAGTGCTCCCGGGACAGGGTTCCGGGAGCAGTACTTC,CSAPGTGFREQYF
-,TRBJ2-7,TRBD2,15,TRBV7-2,TGTGCCAGCAGCTCCGGGACTAGGGGCTCCTACGAGCAGTACTTC,CASSSGTRGSYEQYF
few,TRBJ2-5,-,13,TRBV6-2/TRBV6-3,TGTGCCAGCAGTTGGGGACACAGGGAGACCCAGTACTTC,CASSWGHRETQYF
few,TRBJ2-1,-,13,TRBV7-9,TGTGCCAGCAGCGCCGCCTATCGATCTGAGCAGTTCTTC,CASSAAYRSEQFF
many,TRBJ2-7,TRBD2,15,TRBV7-9,TGTGCCAGCAGCTCGACTAGCGGGAAACGGTACGAGCAGTACTTC,CASSSTSGKRYEQYF
few,TRBJ2-1,-,15,TRBV6-2/TRBV6-3,TGTGCCAGCAGTTACTCGACAGTACCCTACAATGAGCAGTTCTTC,CASSYSTVPYNEQFF
few,TRBJ1-6,-,14,TRBV7-9,TGTGCCAGCAGCTACACAGGGATAGGGTCACCCCTCCACTTT,CASSYTGIGSPLHF
-,TRBJ1-2,-,14,TRBV29-1,TGCAGCGTTCCCAACGATAGGGTACACTATGGCTACACCTTC,CSVPNDRVHYGYTF
-,TRBJ2-1,TRBD2,16,TRBV6-2/TRBV6-3,TGTGCCAGCAGCCCGAAAAGCGGGGGGGCCTACAATGAGCAGTTCTTC,CASSPKSGGAYNEQFF
-,TRBJ1-1,-,11,TRBV28,TGTGCCAGCAGTTATGGCGCTGAAGCTTTCTTT,CASSYGAEAFF
-,TRBJ2-5,TRBD1,13,TRBV6-6,TGTGCCAGCAGTTATACAGGGGCGGAGACCCAGTACTTC,CASSYTGAETQYF
few,TRBJ2-7,-,13,TRBV28,TGTGCCAGCAGTTTACCTCAGGGGAGCGAGCAGTACTTC,CASSLPQGSEQYF
-,TRBJ2-4,-,14,TRBV7-2,TGTGCCAGCAGCCCAACCCACCGCGGAAACATTCAGTACTTC,CASSPTHRGNIQYF
many,TRBJ1-1,-,11,TRBV7-2,TGTGCCAGCAGGCTTAACACTGAAGCTTTCTTT,CASRLNTEAFF
few,TRBJ2-5,-,15,TRBV7-9,TGTGCCAGCAGTAGACCGACAGGCGGTCAAGAGACCCAGTACTTC,CASSRPTGGQETQYF
-,TRBJ1-5,TRBD1,14,TRBV28,TGTGCCAGCAGTTTAGGACAGGGGCAAGAGCCCCAGCATTTT,CASSLGQGQEPQHF
-,TRBJ2-7,TRBD1,13,TRBV5-1,TGCGCCAGCAGCCCCGGGACAGGGGACTCTCAGTACTTC,CASSPGTGDSQYF
-,TRBJ1-5,-,13,TRBV27,TGTGCCAGCCGACGCGGGACTCAACAGCCCCAGCATTTT,CASRRGTQQPQHF
-,TRBJ2-3,TRBD2,17,TRBV15,TGTGCCACCAGCATCCTTACTAGCGGGAGTGTCGCAGATACGCAGTATTTT,CATSILTSGSVADTQYF
few,TRBJ2-7,TRBD2,12,TRBV28,TGTGCCAGCGGACTAGCGGGACGGGAGCAGTACTTC,CASGLAGREQYF
few,TRBJ2-1,-,17,TRBV12-3/TRBV12-4,TGTGCCAGCAGGAGTAGCGTCAGGACCTCTCAGATCAATGAGCAGTTCTTC,CASRSSVRTSQINEQFF
-,TRBJ1-1,TRBD1,14,TRBV7-2,TGTGCCAGCAGCCCTCGGGCAGGGGGAGCTGAAGCTTTCTTT,CASSPRAGGAEAFF
many,TRBJ2-1,-,13,TRBV28,TGTGCCAGCAGCCTGGGAGGATCCGATGAGCAGTTCTTC,CASSLGGSDEQFF
many,TRBJ1-5,-,17,TRBV28,TGTGCCAGCAGTCCTGGGACAACCGGTTATAGCAATCAGCCCCAGCATTTT,CASSPGTTGYSNQPQHF
-,TRBJ2-1,-,16,TRBV4-2,TGTGCCAGCAGCCCCAGGGGCGGTACCTACTACAATGAGCAGTTCTTC,CASSPRGGTYYNEQFF